The 4 T cell receptor beta chains given below trace back to one sample, sequenced in a study of blood T cells in healthy people across ages (dated by TCRdb to between 2014 and 2017). Library prep was done by 5' RACE. The instrument given in TCRdb is Illumina HiSeq 2500. A second about 7 to 12 cycle PCR used a sample-barcoded 5' primer and a J-beta primer mix. TCRdb redid the processing of the public reads, applying fastp at Q25 and MiXCR, and retained in-frame beta chains. Duplicate CDR3 protein sequences are folded into a single record with the most common DNA and genes. Recorded for this sample are 700,000 to 850,000 distinct CDR3 sequences; 50% to 65% of them occurred a single time. 40% to 50% of the sample is in the top ten clones. Sequenced input: blood. These TCRs come from a man older than 75 in good health.

This chain connects TRBV12-3 or TRBV12-4 to TRBJ2-4; D may be TRBD1 (5 bases). V was trimmed by 6 bases and J by 11 bases, leaving 26 bases between them. The CDR3 runs to 16 residues. This CDR3 is CASSPLPRTGSALQYF. CDR3 nucleotides: TGTGCCAGCAGCCCCCTCCCCCGAACAGGTTCCGCCCTTCAGTACTTC.

This sequence joins TRBV7-2 and TRBJ2-3, with D maybe TRBD2 (5 bases). The germline CDR1 and CDR2 sequences are SGHTA and FQGNSA. The CDR3 is made up of 14 amino acids. The V and J ends lost 5 bases and 3 bases respectively, with 12 bases between them. As DNA, the CDR3 is TGTGCCAGCAGCCCAGGCCCGGGGACAGATACGCAGTATTTT. Its translation is CASSPGPGTDTQYF.

The chain links TRBV28 to TRBJ2-7; 7 bases are a match to TRBD1. Trimming at V came to 0 bases and at J to 4 bases, leaving 6 bases not matched to a gene. This CDR3 region has 15 residues. The germline CDR1 and CDR2 sequences are MDHEN and SYDVKM. This CDR3 reads CASSLWETGRYEQYF. The CDR3 region has the DNA TGTGCCAGCAGTTTATGGGAGACAGGGCGGTACGAGCAGTACTTC.

The V gene is TRBV5-1, the J gene TRBJ2-5; TRBD2 might be the D (5 bases). The J call may be incorrect, as the DNA end agrees better with TRBJ2-7. The CDR3 is 14 residues long. From germline, CDR1 is SGHRS and CDR2 YFSETQ. CDR3: CASSLDGLIYEQYF. In DNA form, the CDR3 reads TGCGCCAGCAGCTTGGATGGACTCATCTACGAGCAGTACTTC.